The 23 T cell receptor beta chains below all came from one sample that was sequenced in a study of patients and donors after allogeneic stem cell transplantation. Each CDR3 protein is one row after TCRdb ran MiXCR on the RT-PCR reads. The table records roughly 940,000 distinct CDR3 sequences, around 17% of them present only once. Sequenced sample: blood, either unsorted or a sorted T cell fraction (not recorded which). Receptors originate from a human donor who was either an allogeneic HSCT recipient or a stem cell or donor lymphocyte infusion donor (not recorded which). It is not recorded whose cells these are; they may come from a transplant donor.

This chain uses TRBV7-2 with TRBJ2-7; 11 bases are a match to TRBD2. The CDR3 totals 16 residues. J was trimmed by 8 bases and V by 5 bases; bases with no gene match: 14. CDR1 and CDR2 (germline): SGHTA, FQGNSA. The CDR3 is CASSLRFSGGAEKQYF. Written as DNA, the CDR3 is TGTGCCAGCAGCCTCAGATTTAGCGGGGGGGCCGAAAAGCAGTACTTC.

This clonotype showed up just a few times. The rearrangement links TRBV29-1 to TRBJ2-1; TRBD1 or TRBD2 may be the D gene (6 bases each). V gave up 1 base and J gave up 10 bases, with 11 bases separating them. The CDR3 is 12 residues long. Germline V gene data show CDR1 as SQVTM and CDR2 as ANQGSEA. The CDR3 sequence is CSVEGGAGEQFF. In DNA, the CDR3 is TGCAGCGTTGAAGGGGGGGCGGGAGAGCAGTTCTTC.

This clonotype was seen a few times. The CDR3 region has the DNA TGTGCCAGCAGTGACGGTAGGGGCGCTGAAGCTTTCTTT. Amino acids: CASSDGRGAEAFF. V and J are TRBV6-4 and TRBJ1-1; weak D call: TRBD1 (5 bases). V dropped 2 bases and J dropped 6 bases, with 10 bases sitting between them. This CDR3 has 13 residues. CDR1 is MRHNA, CDR2 SNTAGT, per germline.

This clonotype was counted a few times. The chain employs TRBV12-3 or TRBV12-4 and TRBJ2-2; the D is unclear. The ends were cut back, 4 bases at V and 4 bases at J, with 10 bases in the middle. The CDR3 is 14 amino acids. The CDR3 reads CASSSLDGTGELFF. CDR3 coding DNA: TGTGCCAGCAGTTCTCTAGATGGCACCGGGGAGCTGTTTTTT.

The V gene is TRBV20-1, the J gene TRBJ2-1; 10 bases are shared with TRBD1. Unmatched junction bases numbered 8, after V lost 6 bases and J lost 6 bases. Germline V gene sequence: CDR1 DFQATT, CDR2 SNEGSKA (reference sequence). The CDR3 has 14 amino acids. For the CDR3, the DNA is TGCAGTGCGACCGGGACAGGGGTCCCCAATGAGCAGTTCTTC. The encoded protein is CSATGTGVPNEQFF.

CDR3 nucleotides: TGCGCCAGCAGCCAAACGGACACCCTTGGAGCCAAAAACATTCAGTACTTC. Protein: CASSQTDTLGAKNIQYF. The V gene is TRBV4-1, the J gene TRBJ2-4; maybe TRBD1 (5 bases). The CDR3 loop spans 17 amino acids. The V end was cut by 2 bases, the J end by 0 bases, with 14 bases between. The germline V gene has CDR1 MGHRA and CDR2 YSYEKL.

The chain is built from TRBV21-1 and TRBJ2-1; the D segment call TRBD2 is taken from the table without a DNA check. TRBV21-1 is flagged as a pseudogene. CDR3 length: 14 residues. CDR3: CASSKEGGVNEQFF. CDR3 DNA sequence: TGTGCCAGCAGCAAAGAAGGAGGGGTGAATGAGCAGTTCTTC.

V usage is TRBV6-1 and J usage is TRBJ2-7, with TRBD1 matching over 9 bases. This CDR3 has 15 residues. The V gene's germline CDR1 is MNHNS and CDR2 SASEGT. The V segment lost 11 bases and the J segment 3 bases; nucleotides outside the gene matches: 14. The CDR3 region has the DNA TGTGCCTCAAGTTACGGGGGGACAGGGATCTACGAGCAGTACTTC. As protein: CASSYGGTGIYEQYF.

This clonotype was seen a handful of times. J is TRBJ1-2 and V is TRBV10-3; D gene ambiguous. The V gene lost 2 bases and the J gene lost 6 bases, with 19 bases spanning the gap. There are 16 residues in the CDR3. Germline V gene data show CDR1 as ENHRY and CDR2 as SYGVKD. CDR3 coding DNA: TGTGCCATCAGTGAGGTCCGCGGGAAAAGGCCTCATGGCTACACCTTC. Encoded protein: CAISEVRGKRPHGYTF.

The gene calls are TRBV30 and TRBJ2-2, with 8 nucleotides matching TRBD2. The V and J ends lost 4 bases and 5 bases, in that order; junction bases with no gene match: 6. This CDR3 has 14 amino acids. CDR1 and CDR2 from the germline V gene are GTSNPN and SVGIG (reference sequence). The CDR3 region has the DNA TGTGCCTGGAATAGCGGGGTAGATACCGGGGAGCTGTTTTTT. Protein sequence: CAWNSGVDTGELFF. The full variable domain, completed using reference TRBV30 and TRBJ2-2, is SQTIHQWPATLVQPVGSPLSLECTVEGTSNPNLYWYRQAAGRGLQLLFYSVGIGQISSEVPQNLSASRPQDRQFILSSKKLLLSDSGFYLCAWNSGVDTGELFFGEGSRLTVL.

The genes are TRBV7-2 and TRBJ2-1; maybe TRBD2 (6 bases). CDR1 and CDR2 (germline): SGHTA, FQGNSA. The ends were cut back, 6 bases at V and 15 bases at J, with 15 bases in the middle. The CDR3 loop spans 11 amino acids. The CDR3: CASSPLRDLFF. In DNA, the CDR3 is TGTGCCAGCAGTCCTTTACGGGACTTGTTCTTC.

This clonotype has more than one count but fewer than ten. The DNA for the CDR3 is TGTGCCAGCAGTTTATGGAGCTACGAGCAGTACTTC. This gives the protein CASSLWSYEQYF. The chain joins TRBV12-3 or TRBV12-4 to TRBJ2-7; D is unresolved. CDR3 size: 12 residues. The V gene lost 2 bases and the J gene lost 3 bases, with 5 bases spanning the gap.

This clonotype has a count of ten or more. V usage is TRBV12-3 or TRBV12-4 and J usage is TRBJ1-2, with D unclear. V was clipped by 4 bases and J by 6 bases, with 12 bases between them. The CDR3 runs to 13 residues. The CDR3 protein is CASSSGFGNGYTF. CDR3 DNA: TGTGCCAGCAGTTCGGGGTTTGGTAATGGCTACACCTTC.

This chain connects TRBV11-3 to TRBJ2-1, with 8 positions matching TRBD1. CDR3 length equals 17 residues. Germline loops: CDR1 SGHNT, CDR2 YENEEA. With V trimmed by 0 bases and J by 6 bases, 10 bases remained unmatched. The CDR3: CASSLDLSQGAINEQFF. CDR3 in DNA: TGTGCCAGCAGCTTAGATCTAAGCCAGGGGGCGATCAATGAGCAGTTCTTC.

The V call is TRBV25-1, the J call TRBJ1-1; D ambiguous. This CDR3 has 14 amino acids. Per germline, CDR1 MGHDK and CDR2 SYGVNS. V was pared by 2 bases and J by 6 bases, with 13 bases between. CDR3 region: CASSETLNQAEAFF. CDR3 nucleotides: TGTGCCAGCAGTGAAACCCTTAATCAAGCTGAAGCTTTCTTT.

J is TRBJ2-1 and V is TRBV5-1; 7 bases match TRBD1. The CDR3 is 15 amino acids. With 2 bases clipped from V and 7 bases from J, the junction kept 9 bases outside the gene matches. Germline CDR1 and CDR2: SGHRS and YFSETQ. CDR3 DNA: TGCGCCAGCAGCTTACCGGGACAGCTTCGGAATGAGCAGTTCTTC. It is translated as CASSLPGQLRNEQFF.

This clonotype was counted many times. The chain joins TRBV5-1 to TRBJ2-7; no reliable D call. Germline V lookup: CDR1 SGHRS, CDR2 YFSETQ. The CDR3 has 15 residues. Between the trimmed V and J ends, which lost 0 bases and 4 bases, there was a span of 14 bases. CDR3 in amino acids: CASSLGPDQLYEQYF. The CDR3 DNA is TGCGCCAGCAGCTTGGGTCCAGACCAGCTATACGAGCAGTACTTC.

The chain is built from TRBV4-3 and TRBJ1-1; possible D gene TRBD1, 6 bases. Trimming left V 0 bases short and J 0 bases short, with 20 bases between. CDR1 LGHNA and CDR2 YSLEER come from the germline V gene. The CDR3 contains 19 residues. The CDR3 spells CASSQDPPGAGSLNTEAFF. As DNA, the CDR3 is TGCGCCAGCAGCCAAGATCCCCCAGGGGCTGGTTCCTTGAACACTGAAGCTTTCTTT.

In this sample, this clonotype turned up a few times. CDR3 amino acids: CSTRGPSTDTQYF. Here the CDR3 DNA reads TGCAGTACCAGGGGCCCTAGCACAGATACGCAGTATTTT. The chain has TRBV20-1 and TRBJ2-3, with D perhaps TRBD1 (6 bases). CDR1 and CDR2 (germline): DFQATT, SNEGSKA (reference sequence). Trimming left V 8 bases short and J 0 bases short, with 12 bases between. The CDR3 covers 13 residues.

This rearrangement joins TRBV27 to TRBJ1-4; D remains unclear. The CDR3 spans 15 residues. The ends were cut back, 0 bases at V and 10 bases at J, with 15 bases in the middle. CDR1 is MNHEY, CDR2 SMNVEV, per germline (reference sequence). The CDR3 nucleotides read TGTGCCAGCAGTTTATCGTCGACTTTACCCTCAAAACTGTTTTTT. This sequence encodes CASSLSSTLPSKLFF.

This clonotype appeared a few times. The chain has TRBV6-1 and TRBJ1-4, with a tentative D call TRBD1 (5 bases). V was cut by 7 bases and J by 8 bases, with 20 bases left in between. CDR1 MNHNS and CDR2 SASEGT come from the germline V gene. The CDR3 has 15 amino acids. The CDR3 DNA reads as TGTGCCAGCACCTCCAGGGTATTGAATGTAGAAAAACTGTTTTTT. Its translation is CASTSRVLNVEKLFF.

The genes are TRBV12-3 or TRBV12-4 and TRBJ1-2; possible D gene TRBD1, 5 bases. This CDR3 has 17 residues. The V end was cut by 3 bases, the J end by 7 bases, with 24 bases between. The CDR3 loop reads CASSFKVGRQSLPGYTF. CDR3 DNA sequence: TGTGCCAGCAGTTTTAAAGTCGGGAGACAGTCCCTCCCTGGCTACACCTTC.

This clonotype was recorded a few times. This chain joins TRBV11-3 and TRBJ1-2; D is possibly TRBD1 (5 bases). The CDR3 has 15 amino acids. Germline CDR1 is SGHNT and CDR2 is YENEEA. Deletions cut 1 base from V and 3 bases from J, with 12 bases between. The CDR3 region has the DNA TGTGCCAGCAGCTTAGCGCAGGGACCTTACTATGGCTACACCTTC. It is translated as CASSLAQGPYYGYTF.